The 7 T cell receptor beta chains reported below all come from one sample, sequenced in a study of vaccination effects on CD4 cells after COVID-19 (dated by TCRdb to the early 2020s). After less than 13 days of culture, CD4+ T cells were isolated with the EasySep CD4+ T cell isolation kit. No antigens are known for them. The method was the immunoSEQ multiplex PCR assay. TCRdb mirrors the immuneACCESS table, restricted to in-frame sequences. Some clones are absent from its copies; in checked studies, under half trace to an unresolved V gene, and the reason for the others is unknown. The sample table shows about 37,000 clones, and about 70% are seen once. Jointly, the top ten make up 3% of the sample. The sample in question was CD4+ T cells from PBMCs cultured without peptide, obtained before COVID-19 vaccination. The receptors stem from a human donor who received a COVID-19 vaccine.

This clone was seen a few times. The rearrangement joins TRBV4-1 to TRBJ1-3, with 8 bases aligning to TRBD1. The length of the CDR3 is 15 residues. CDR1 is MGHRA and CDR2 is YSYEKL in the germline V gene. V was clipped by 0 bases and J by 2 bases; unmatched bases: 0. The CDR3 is CASSQETGAGNTIYF. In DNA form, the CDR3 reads TGCGCCAGCAGCCAAGAGACAGGGGCTGGAAACACCATATATTTT.

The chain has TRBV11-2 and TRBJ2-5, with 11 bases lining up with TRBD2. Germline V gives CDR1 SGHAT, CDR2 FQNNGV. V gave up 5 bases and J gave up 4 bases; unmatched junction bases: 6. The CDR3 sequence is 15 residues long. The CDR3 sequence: CASSKTGTSGETQYF. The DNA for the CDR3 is TGTGCCAGCAGCAAAACCGGGACTAGCGGAGAGACCCAGTACTTC.

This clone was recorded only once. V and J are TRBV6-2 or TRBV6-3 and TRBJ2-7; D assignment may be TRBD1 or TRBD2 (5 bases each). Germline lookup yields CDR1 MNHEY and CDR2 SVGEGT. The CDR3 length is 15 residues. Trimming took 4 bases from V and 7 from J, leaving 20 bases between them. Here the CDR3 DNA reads TGTGCCAGCAGTTCATACACCCCCGCTGGGGGAGAGCAGTACTTC. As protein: CASSSYTPAGGEQYF.

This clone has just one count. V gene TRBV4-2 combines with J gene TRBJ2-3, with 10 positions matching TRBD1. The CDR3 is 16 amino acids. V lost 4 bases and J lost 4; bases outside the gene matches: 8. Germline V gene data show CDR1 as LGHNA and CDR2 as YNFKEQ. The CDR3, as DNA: TGTGCCAGCAGCCCCTCAGACAGGGGGCGTTCAGATACGCAGTATTTT. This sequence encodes CASSPSDRGRSDTQYF.

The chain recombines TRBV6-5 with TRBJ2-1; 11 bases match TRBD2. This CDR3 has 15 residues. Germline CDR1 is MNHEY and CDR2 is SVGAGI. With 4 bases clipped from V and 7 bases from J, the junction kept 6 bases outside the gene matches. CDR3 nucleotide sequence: TGTGCCAGCAGTTTAGCGGGAGGGGTATGGAATGAGCAGTTCTTC. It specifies CASSLAGGVWNEQFF.

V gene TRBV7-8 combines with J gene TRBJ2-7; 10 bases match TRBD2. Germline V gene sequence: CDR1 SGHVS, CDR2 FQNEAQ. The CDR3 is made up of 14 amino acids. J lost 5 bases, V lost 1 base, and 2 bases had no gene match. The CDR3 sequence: CASSLERGGHEQYF. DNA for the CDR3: TGTGCCAGCAGCTTAGAGCGGGGGGGTCACGAGCAGTACTTC.

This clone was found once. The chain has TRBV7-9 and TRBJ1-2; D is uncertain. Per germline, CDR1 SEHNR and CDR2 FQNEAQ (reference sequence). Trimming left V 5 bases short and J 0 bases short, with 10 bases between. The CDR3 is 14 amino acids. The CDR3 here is CASSPGDTNYGYTF. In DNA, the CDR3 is TGTGCCAGCAGCCCTGGGGATACTAACTATGGCTACACCTTC.